This T cell receptor (beta chain) originates from a study of control samples from healthy donors and cancer patients. The ends were cut back, 6 bases at V and 0 bases at J, with 12 bases in the middle. The length of the CDR3 is 14 residues. The germline CDR1 and CDR2 sequences are SNHLY and FYNNEI. Measured with immunoSEQ multiplex PCR; TCRdb has only the in-frame clones, and not every one. Here the sample spans about 51,000 clones, 88% being singletons. This TCR was sampled from a man between 50 and 59 years old with head and neck cancer. This rearrangement joins TRBV2 to TRBJ2-7; possible D gene TRBD1, 5 bases. Specimen: PBMCs. The DNA for the CDR3 is TGTGCCAGCAGCGACAGCCCAACCTCCTACGAGCAGTACTTC. Protein product: CASSDSPTSYEQYF.